One sample yielded the 8 T cell receptor beta chains listed below, sequenced in a study of cytomegalovirus exposure and HLA in healthy donors. It was with 60 Vbeta and 13 Jbeta primers that the PCR ran. Profiled with immunoSEQ multiplex PCR; TCRdb holds only in-frame clones, not every one. Of about 180,000 clones in the sample, over 60% were seen once. The sequencing input was PBMCs. These receptors all stem from a man aged 18 to 30 in good health and CMV-seronegative.

This rearrangement joins TRBV9 to TRBJ2-7, with 11 nucleotides matching TRBD2. The CDR3 has 13 residues. V lost 3 bases, J lost 5 bases, and 1 base stayed unmatched. Germline lookup yields CDR1 SGDLS and CDR2 YYNGEE. The CDR3 sequence is CASSEGLADEQYF. DNA of the CDR3: TGTGCCAGCAGCGAGGGACTAGCGGACGAGCAGTACTTC. Drawing the rest from reference TRBV9 and TRBJ2-7, the complete variable domain is DSGVTQTPKHLITATGQRVTLRCSPRSGDLSVYWYQQSLDQGLQFLIQYYNGEERAKGNILERFSAQQFPDLHSELNLSSLELGDSALYFCASSEGLADEQYFGPGTRLTVT.

This chain uses TRBV28 with TRBJ2-5; 8 bases align to TRBD2. CDR1 is MDHEN, CDR2 SYDVKM, per germline. The CDR3 spans 14 residues. V dropped 6 bases and J dropped 3; count of bases not matched to a gene: 6. The CDR3 loop reads CASRGAGAKETQYF. The CDR3 DNA reads TGTGCCAGCAGGGGAGCGGGGGCAAAAGAGACCCAGTACTTC. The variable domain in full, with the rest retrieved from reference TRBV28 and TRBJ2-5, is DVKVTQSSRYLVKRTGEKVFLECVQDMDHENMFWYRQDPGLGLRLIYFSYDVKMKEKGDIPEGYSVSREKKERFSLILESASTNQTSMYLCASRGAGAKETQYFGPGTRLLVL.

V gene TRBV28 combines with J gene TRBJ1-2, with D perhaps matching TRBD1 (6 bases). The CDR3 is 15 residues long. Germline lookup yields CDR1 MDHEN and CDR2 SYDVKM. Between the trimmed V and J ends, which lost 3 bases and 5 bases, there was a span of 16 bases. CDR3 sequence (DNA): TGTGCCAGCAGTTTTACAGGGAACCCCCTTTATGGCTACACCTTC. Its protein product is CASSFTGNPLYGYTF.

The chain is built from TRBV13 and TRBJ2-7; D is possibly TRBD2 (6 bases). Germline CDR1 PRHDT, CDR2 FYEKMQ (reference sequence). V dropped 3 bases and J dropped 2 bases, with 11 bases sitting between them. This CDR3 has 14 residues. CDR3 residues: CASSLKGLTYEQYF. CDR3 sequence (DNA): TGTGCCAGCAGCTTGAAGGGACTCACCTACGAGCAGTACTTC.

This chain connects TRBV7-2 to TRBJ2-1, with 16 positions matching TRBD2. V gave up 5 bases and J gave up 6 bases; unmatched junction bases: 4. Per the germline V gene, CDR1 is SGHTA and CDR2 is FQGNSA. This CDR3 spans 16 amino acids. The CDR3 nucleotides are TGTGCCAGCAGCCTTGGGACTAGCGGGAGGGGCAATGAGCAGTTCTTC. Translated: CASSLGTSGRGNEQFF. Using reference TRBV7-2 and TRBJ2-1 for the parts outside the CDR3, the full variable domain is GAGVSQSPSNKVTEKGKDVELRCDPISGHTALYWYRQSLGQGLEFLIYFQGNSAPDKSGLPSDRFSAERTGGSVSTLTIQRTQQEDSAVYLCASSLGTSGRGNEQFFGPGTRLTVL.

This clone was recorded once. This chain joins TRBV6-1 and TRBJ1-6; TRBD1 matches at 7 bases. The CDR3 contains 15 residues. Germline V gene data show CDR1 as MNHNS and CDR2 as SASEGT. Germline trimming cut 3 bases from V and 8 bases from J; bases unmatched to any gene: 7. The CDR3 bases are TGTGCCAGCAGTGATCGACCAGGGGGTGATTCACCCCTCCACTTT. Translation: CASSDRPGGDSPLHF.

This clone has just a few counts. The CDR3 sequence is CASSYLTRTGKNIQYF. CDR3 nucleotides: TGTGCCAGCAGTTACCTCACACGGACTGGGAAAAACATTCAGTACTTC. This chain joins TRBV27 and TRBJ2-4; possible D gene TRBD2, 5 bases. In germline, CDR1 is MNHEY, CDR2 SMNVEV (reference sequence). This CDR3 spans 16 amino acids. With 4 bases removed from V and 4 bases from J, the gap between germline ends came to 17 bases.

The rearrangement uses TRBV28 and TRBJ1-5, with TRBD1 matching 10 bases. This CDR3 contains 17 residues. Germline V lookup: CDR1 MDHEN, CDR2 SYDVKM. Trimming took 3 bases from V and 0 from J; bases not matched to a gene: 5. CDR3 DNA: TGTGCCAGCAGTTTTGGGGGACAGGGGTATAGCAATCAGCCCCAGCATTTT. It codes for CASSFGGQGYSNQPQHF.